This T cell receptor beta chain was obtained from a study of blood T cell repertoires in COVID-19. Background on the study: COVID-19 samples from acute and convalescent phases originated in the United States, Italy and Spain. T cells, B-cell-depleted T cells, or PBMCs provided the cDNA or gDNA that served as material.

Original data processing: Reference gene primer amplification gave nucleated cell count estimates. TCRdb's table, derived via immunoSEQ multiplex PCR, lists solely in-frame clones and lacks some. The V and J calls and the clone size are those of that table, but D and trimming were determined from the DNA. The profile shows 70,000 to 95,000 clones, approximately 80% of them singletons. V was cut by 6 bases and J by 0 bases, with 5 bases left in between. Germline lookup yields CDR1 DFQATT and CDR2 SNEGSKA (reference sequence). CDR3 length equals 11 residues. This TCR came from a woman in her seventies with active or convalescent COVID-19. The gene calls are TRBV20-1 and TRBJ2-5; no firm D call. The specimen was peripheral blood. As DNA, the CDR3 is TGCAGTGCACAGAACCAAGAGACCCAGTACTTC. It specifies CSAQNQETQYF.